The clone carrying this T cell receptor (beta chain) appeared a few times. Its antigen remains unidentified. Each CDR3 protein is one row after TCRdb ran MiXCR on the RT-PCR reads. The repertoire holds approximately 500,000 distinct CDR3 sequences, with around 15% as singletons. J was trimmed by 5 bases and V by 4 bases; bases with no gene match: 16. CDR3 length: 17 residues. From germline, CDR1 is SGHTS and CDR2 YDEGEE. This sample was included in a study of response to subunit inactivated influenza vaccine. General study findings and limits: Each seasonal influenza vaccination recruits few new T cells, the authors suggested.

The TCR was taken from a man in his fifties or sixties who received an inactivated influenza vaccine. The V gene is TRBV5-8, the J gene TRBJ2-7; 9 bases map to TRBD1. Here the sequenced sample was PBMCs from blood, taken 11 to 12 days after vaccination. This CDR3 reads CASSLGTGFLSTHEQYF. Here the CDR3 DNA reads TGTGCCAGCAGCCTAGGGACAGGGTTCTTATCGACCCACGAGCAGTACTTC.